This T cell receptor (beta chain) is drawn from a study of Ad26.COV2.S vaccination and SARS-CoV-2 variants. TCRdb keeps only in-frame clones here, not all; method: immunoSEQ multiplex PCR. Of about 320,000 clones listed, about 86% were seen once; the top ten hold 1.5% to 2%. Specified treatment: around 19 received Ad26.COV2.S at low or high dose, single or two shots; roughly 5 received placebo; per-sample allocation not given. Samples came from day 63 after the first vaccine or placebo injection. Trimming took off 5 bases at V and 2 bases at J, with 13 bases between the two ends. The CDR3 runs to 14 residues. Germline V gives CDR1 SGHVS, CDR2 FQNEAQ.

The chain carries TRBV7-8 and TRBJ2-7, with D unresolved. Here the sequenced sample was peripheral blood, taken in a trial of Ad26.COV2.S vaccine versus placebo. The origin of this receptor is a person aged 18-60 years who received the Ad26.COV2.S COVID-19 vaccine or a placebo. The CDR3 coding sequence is TGTGCCAGCAGCCCTGCGACTCTCACCTACGAGCAGTACTTC. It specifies CASSPATLTYEQYF.